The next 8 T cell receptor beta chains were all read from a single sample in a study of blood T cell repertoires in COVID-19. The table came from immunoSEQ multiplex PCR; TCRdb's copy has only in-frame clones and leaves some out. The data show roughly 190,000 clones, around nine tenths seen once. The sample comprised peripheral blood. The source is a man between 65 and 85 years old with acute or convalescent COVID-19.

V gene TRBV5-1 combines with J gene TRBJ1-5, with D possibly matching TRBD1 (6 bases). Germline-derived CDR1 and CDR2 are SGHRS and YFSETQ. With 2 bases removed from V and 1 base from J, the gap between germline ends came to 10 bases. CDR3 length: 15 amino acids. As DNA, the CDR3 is TGCGCCAGCAGCTTAACAGGGAAGAGCAATCAGCCCCAGCATTTT. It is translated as CASSLTGKSNQPQHF.

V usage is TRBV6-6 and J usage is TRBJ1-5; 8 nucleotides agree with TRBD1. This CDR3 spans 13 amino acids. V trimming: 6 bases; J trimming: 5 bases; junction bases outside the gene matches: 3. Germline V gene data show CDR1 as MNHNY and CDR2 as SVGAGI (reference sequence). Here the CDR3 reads CASRTGADQPQHF. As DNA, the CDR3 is TGTGCCAGCAGGACAGGGGCCGATCAGCCCCAGCATTTT.

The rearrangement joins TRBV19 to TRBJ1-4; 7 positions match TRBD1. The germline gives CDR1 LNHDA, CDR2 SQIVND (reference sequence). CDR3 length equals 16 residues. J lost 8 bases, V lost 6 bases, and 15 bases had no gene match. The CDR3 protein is CASRPTGEAREEKLFF. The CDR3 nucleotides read TGTGCCAGTAGACCCACAGGGGAGGCCCGCGAGGAAAAACTGTTTTTT.

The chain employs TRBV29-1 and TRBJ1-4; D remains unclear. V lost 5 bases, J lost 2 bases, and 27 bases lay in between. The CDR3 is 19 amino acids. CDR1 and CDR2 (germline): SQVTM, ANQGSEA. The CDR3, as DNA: TGCAGCGTTTCCTCCTCCCGGGGTCCTTCCGGAACGACTAATGAAAAACTGTTTTTT. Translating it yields CSVSSSRGPSGTTNEKLFF.

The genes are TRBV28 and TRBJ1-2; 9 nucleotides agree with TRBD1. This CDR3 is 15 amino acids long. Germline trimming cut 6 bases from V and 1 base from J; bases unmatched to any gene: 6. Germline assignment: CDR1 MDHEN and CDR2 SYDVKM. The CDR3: CASSPRGQGNYGYTF. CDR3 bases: TGTGCCAGCAGCCCACGGGGACAGGGTAACTATGGCTACACCTTC.

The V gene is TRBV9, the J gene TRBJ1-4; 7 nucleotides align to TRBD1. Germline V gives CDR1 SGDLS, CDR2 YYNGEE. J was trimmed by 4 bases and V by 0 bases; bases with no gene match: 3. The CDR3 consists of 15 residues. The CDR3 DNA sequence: TGTGCCAGCAGCGTAGAGGGGACAGATAATGAAAAACTGTTTTTT. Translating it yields CASSVEGTDNEKLFF.

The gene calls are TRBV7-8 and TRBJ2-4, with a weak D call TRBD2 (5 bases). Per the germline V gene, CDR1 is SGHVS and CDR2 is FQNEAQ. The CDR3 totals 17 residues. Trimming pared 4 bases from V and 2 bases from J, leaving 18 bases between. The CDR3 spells CASSWRQHTVSKNIQYF. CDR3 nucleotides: TGTGCCAGCAGCTGGAGGCAACATACGGTATCCAAAAACATTCAGTACTTC.

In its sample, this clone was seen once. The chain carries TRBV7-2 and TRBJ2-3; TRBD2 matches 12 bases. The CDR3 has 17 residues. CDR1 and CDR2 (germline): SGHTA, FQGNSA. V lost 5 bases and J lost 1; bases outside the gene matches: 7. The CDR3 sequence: CASSPSSGGGGTDTQYF. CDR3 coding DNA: TGTGCCAGCAGCCCCTCTAGCGGGGGGGGCGGCACAGATACGCAGTATTTT.